The subject of this entry is one TCR beta chain. The antigen is not known. TCRdb redid the calling of the reads with MiXCR, one entry per CDR3 protein. The repertoire holds 490,000 or so distinct CDR3 sequences, with around 10% as singletons. These data belong to a study of T cell repertoires in cytomegalovirus infection. Study-wide results and caveats: The ex vivo response showed dominance by HLA-C-restricted CMV-specific TCR beta clonotypes.

The CDR3 has 14 amino acids. V gave up 1 base and J gave up 1 base; unmatched junction bases: 1. The germline V gene has CDR1 SGDLS and CDR2 YYNGEE. The receptor's source is a human donor in good health (CMV status not recorded). Some clones in this sample may be carry-over from other donors' samples. V usage is TRBV9 and J usage is TRBJ2-5; TRBD2 agrees at 7 bases. Sequencing used PBMCs. The DNA of the CDR3 is TGTGCCAGCAGCGTATCTAGCGGCCAAGAGACCCAGTACTTC. Translated, it gives CASSVSSGQETQYF.